Reported below is one T cell receptor (beta chain). The antigen this receptor binds is unknown. Base-call qualities are not available, and no considerably larger clone is one nucleotide away. Each collaborating institution followed its own protocols to collect whole blood in K2EDTA tubes. For TCRbeta analysis, collaborators shipped samples in one of three forms: frozen whole blood, isolated PBMCs, or DNA extracted from either of those sample types. This sample stems from a study of blood T cell repertoires in COVID-19 (dated by TCRdb to 2019 to 2021). Looking at the study overall: Samples from collaborators originated in the United States, Italy and Spain and spanned both the acute and convalescent phases of COVID-19. The material from the prospective study consisted of cDNA or gDNA derived from T cells, B-cell-depleted T cells, or PBMCs. Sample metadata almost always included a de-identified subject ID, COVID-19 status, age in years and sex. HLA class I and class II types, where available, came from metadata supplied by the sample provider rather than from assay-based typing. A freely available public database, intended as a resource for researchers studying the immune response to SARS-CoV-2, is where the repertoires were released. Samples were obtained from the ongoing ImmuneRACE study (first 160 participants) and from 1,254 subjects provided by 6 global collaborators. Deeply sampled blood TCRbeta repertoires from subjects exposed to, actively infected with, or recovered from COVID-19 were included in the dataset.

V gives up 6 bases and J gives up 5 bases, and the segment between their germline ends measures 13 bases. Per the germline V gene (reference sequence), WNHNN is the CDR1 and SYGVQD is the CDR2. From the cysteine through the phenylalanine, the CDR3 covers 13 amino acids. Just CDR3 DNA is preserved here, 39 bases in frame from base 1. Beyond this particular receptor, the publication reports: Clinical and demographic metadata were provided uncurated, with the amount varying by source and participant.

The immunoSEQ Assay, a bias-controlled multiplex PCR, was used to amplify TCRbeta CDR3 regions from genomic DNA. Regarding the original processing steps: Nucleated cell counts per sample were estimated from amplification of reference gene primers within the assay. To quantify the absolute abundance of each unique TCRbeta CDR3 rearrangement, sequence reads were collapsed and filtered. For each sample, productive Simpson clonality was calculated as the square root of Simpson's diversity index across productive rearrangements. TCRdb provides this immuneACCESS table in a form limited to in-frame rearrangements. Some clones are lacking; in checked studies, under half of them reflect an unresolved V gene, and why the rest are absent is not known. From that table come the V and J calls and clone size; the DNA was used to work out D and trimming. In this sample the table shows 25,000 to 35,000 clones, 75% to 90% of which occur a single time. 25% to 35% of the sample comes from the top ten.

The clonotype comes from an elderly man with acute or convalescent COVID-19. The sequence is built from TRBV10-1 and TRBJ2-5; the D segment could be TRBD1, given 6 matching bases. The specimen was peripheral blood. The sequence in DNA is TGCGCCAGCAGCCAGGGGATCGTGGAGACCCAGTACTTC. Translation gives CASSQGIVETQYF.